This T cell receptor (beta chain) appears in the sequencing data of a study of T cells in Graves' hyperthyroidism and ophthalmopathy (dated by TCRdb to about 2019). Notes on the research overall: Peripheral blood was sampled at the time of initial diagnosis, prior to any treatment. In addition, the study compared T-cell repertoires in thyroid tissue and in blood from roughly six Graves' hyperthyroidism patients. Whether ophthalmopathy could be predicted prospectively was tested in an independent validation cohort made up of 18 hyperthyroidism patients plus 17 patients who later progressed to ophthalmopathy. After sampling, hyperthyroidism patients received methimazole starting at 30 mg daily, and ophthalmopathy patients received high-dose intravenous methylprednisolone. The approximately 90 discovery patients were randomly split 7:3 into training and test sets. The paper reports TCR Vbeta CDR3 sequencing of approximately 130 peripheral blood samples: approximately 43 ophthalmopathy, over 70 hyperthyroidism and around 17 progressor patients. TCR V-J signatures able to tell the groups apart were searched for in a discovery cohort of 100 patients, of whom 43 had Graves' ophthalmopathy and 57 had stable Graves' hyperthyroidism. The research as a whole found: Blood samples also contained most of the expanded thyroid clonotypes (frequency above 0.001), which suggests that blood repertoires may reflect thyroid immune responses. A model built on a 13 V-J signature distinguished ophthalmopathy from stable hyperthyroidism, reaching roughly 88% sensitivity and about 81% specificity in cross-validation and 80%/75% in testing. No statistical method was used to fix the sample size in advance, and group allocation was not hidden from the investigators. In validation, the model predicted progression to ophthalmopathy a median of approximately 6.6 months before onset, with approximately 68% sensitivity and just under 75% specificity.

Amplification of TCR beta CDR3 regions was carried out from RNA transcripts. A first-round RT-PCR of the TCR CDR3 used the HTBI primer set with the Qiagen OneStep RT-PCR kit. Libraries were constructed in a second round of multiplex PCR, after which size selection and purification were carried out. Paired-end sequencing of the libraries was performed with 100 bp reads on an Illumina HiSeq2000. Per the original workflow: SOAPnuke was used to process the raw data, with reads discarded if the reads contained adapters or uncalled bases, had a mean Phred below 15, or lacked an exact constant-primer or identifier match. High-quality paired reads were merged with COPE v1.2.5, and unique nucleotide sequences were defined as clonotypes. MiTCR v1.1 was used to align the clonotypes against IMGT TRBV, TRBD and TRBJ reference segments. Analysis was restricted to V-J combinations with a frequency above 0.0001, which covered about 99% of repertoires. A TCS score was defined as the ratio of F50 (clonal expansion) to E x V (chaos), with BLOSUM62-based TCRdist applied between CDR3 peptides within each V-J. Welch's t-statistics and random forest reduced roughly 540 V-J features to roughly 13, which were used in a naive Bayes classifier (R e1071). TCRdb reworked the public reads: Q25 trimming with fastp, MiXCR clone assembly, productive beta chains retained. Here each entry gathers all rows of one CDR3 protein and keeps the most common genes and DNA. Here the V and J calls rest on TCRdb's processing, not on the authors' analysis. Within this sample are about 740,000 distinct CDR3 sequences, with 14% of them counted one time only. Roughly 10% of the sample comes from the top ten.

In the case of this clonotype: Which antigen it targets is not known. Per-base qualities were not stored, and no clone one base away is much larger.

The germline V and J ends show losses of 4 bases and 7 bases respectively, and no gene match explains 3 bases of the junction. Looking up the germline V gene yields CDR1 SGHDT and CDR2 YYEEEE. Spanning cysteine to phenylalanine, the CDR3 consists of 14 amino acids. The DNA shown is the 42-base CDR3, in frame from base 1. Graves' hyperthyroidism was defined as stable when no progression to ophthalmopathy occurred over 18 months of follow-up. Hyperthyroidism patients were aged 18 to 65 years and newly diagnosed, with disease duration of less than 2 months. Exclusion was applied to patients with uncontrolled infections, other autoimmune diseases, pregnancy or lactation. Diagnoses were established on the basis of clinical symptoms, serum thyroxine and TRAb, thyroid ultrasound, and orbital computed tomography. Ficoll-Paque density gradient centrifugation was used to isolate PBMCs from 8.5 to 10 ml of fresh peripheral blood. Total RNA was extracted with Trizol reagent, and quality was checked on an Agilent 2100 Bioanalyzer.

The TCR was taken from a young woman with Graves' hyperthyroidism. The specimen sequenced was blood. The chain joins TRBV5-6 to TRBJ2-4, with 12 junctional bases fitting TRBD2. The encoded CDR3 is CASSPGTSGNIQYF. DNA sequence: TGTGCCAGCAGCCCCGGGACTAGCGGGAACATTCAGTACTTC.